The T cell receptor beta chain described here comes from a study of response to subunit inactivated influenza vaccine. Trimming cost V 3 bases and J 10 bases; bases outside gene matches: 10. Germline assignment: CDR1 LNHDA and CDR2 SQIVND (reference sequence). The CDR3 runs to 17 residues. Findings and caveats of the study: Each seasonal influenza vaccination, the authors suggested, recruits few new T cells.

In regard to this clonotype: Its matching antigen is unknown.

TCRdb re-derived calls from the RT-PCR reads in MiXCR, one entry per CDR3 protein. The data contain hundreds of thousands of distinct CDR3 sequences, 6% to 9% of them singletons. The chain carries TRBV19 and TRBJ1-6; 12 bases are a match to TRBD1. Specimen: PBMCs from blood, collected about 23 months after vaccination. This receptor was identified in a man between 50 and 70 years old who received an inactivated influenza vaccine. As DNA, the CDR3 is TGTGCCAGTAGTATTCTGGTGGGACAGGGGGCTCGGTCACCCCTCCACTTT. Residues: CASSILVGQGARSPLHF.